Below, 6 T cell receptor beta chains from the same sample are listed, as sequenced in a study of neurological immune-mediated disorders. Via MiXCR, TCRdb re-called the 5' RACE reads, giving one row per CDR3 protein. The data hold approximately 30,000 distinct CDR3 sequences, with approximately 5.3% observed a single time. Sequenced: CD4+ T cells from blood. These receptors all come from a woman aged 45-65 years in good health.

This clonotype was found many times. This chain uses TRBV20-1 with TRBJ1-2; perhaps TRBD1 as D (6 bases). This CDR3 has 15 amino acids. Trimming took 1 base from V and 6 from J, leaving 18 bases between them. Germline values: CDR1 DFQATT, CDR2 SNEGSKA (reference sequence). CDR3 in DNA: TGCAGTGCTAGAGCAGCGTTCGGGGGCAGTCATGGCTACACCTTC. Its protein product is CSARAAFGGSHGYTF.

The table lists this clonotype with many counts. The V gene is TRBV29-1, the J gene TRBJ1-1; perhaps TRBD1 as D (6 bases). Per germline, CDR1 SQVTM and CDR2 ANQGSEA. CDR3 length: 14 residues. Trimming left V 2 bases short and J 3 bases short, with 13 bases between. The CDR3 DNA reads TGCAGCGTTGAAACCGGGACACGGGACACTGAAGCTTTCTTT. Translating gives CSVETGTRDTEAFF.

This clonotype appeared many times. The J gene is TRBJ1-5, the V gene TRBV18, with D tentatively TRBD1 (5 bases). V was clipped by 5 bases and J by 6 bases, with 11 bases between them. The CDR3 consists of 13 residues. CDR1 and CDR2 from the germline V gene are KGHSH and LQKENI. Here the CDR3 DNA reads TGTGCCAGCTCATCTATCAGGGTTCAGCCCCAGCATTTT. Its protein product is CASSSIRVQPQHF.

In this sample, this clonotype is medium-sized. This chain joins TRBV28 and TRBJ1-3, with a tentative D call TRBD1 (5 bases). In germline, CDR1 is MDHEN, CDR2 SYDVKM. The V and J ends lost 5 bases and 4 bases respectively, with 12 bases between them. The CDR3 length is 14 residues. CDR3 bases: TGTGCCAGCAGTGGGGAGGGGCGCGGAAACACCATATATTTT. It yields the protein CASSGEGRGNTIYF.

The table lists this clonotype with many counts. This sequence joins TRBV6-2 or TRBV6-3 and TRBJ1-5; no firm D call. This CDR3 is built from 12 residues. V was cut by 5 bases and J by 8 bases, with 10 bases left in between. CDR1 is MNHEY, CDR2 SVGEGT, per germline. The CDR3 DNA reads TGTGCCAGCAGTCCCAAGCGGGAGCCCCAGCATTTT. Protein sequence: CASSPKREPQHF.

This rearrangement joins TRBV28 to TRBJ2-7; 10 bases align to TRBD1. Germline V gives CDR1 MDHEN, CDR2 SYDVKM. This CDR3 spans 15 amino acids. V lost 8 bases and J lost 0; bases outside the gene matches: 7. The DNA for the CDR3 is TGTGCCAGCCAAGACAGGGGGCGAAACTCCTACGAGCAGTACTTC. Its translation: CASQDRGRNSYEQYF.